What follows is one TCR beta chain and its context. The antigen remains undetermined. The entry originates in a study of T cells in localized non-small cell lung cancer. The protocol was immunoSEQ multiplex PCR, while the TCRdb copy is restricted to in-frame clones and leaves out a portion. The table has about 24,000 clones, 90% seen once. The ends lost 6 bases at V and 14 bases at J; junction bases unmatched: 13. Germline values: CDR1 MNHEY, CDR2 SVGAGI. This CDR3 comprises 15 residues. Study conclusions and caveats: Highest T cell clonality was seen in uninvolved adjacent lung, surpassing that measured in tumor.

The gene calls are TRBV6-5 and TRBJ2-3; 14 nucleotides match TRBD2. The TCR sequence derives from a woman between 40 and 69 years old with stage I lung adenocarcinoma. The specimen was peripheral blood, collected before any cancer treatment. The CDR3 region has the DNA TGTGCCAGCAGCCCCGGGAACCCGACTAGCGGGAGGGGGTATTTT. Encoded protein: CASSPGNPTSGRGYF.